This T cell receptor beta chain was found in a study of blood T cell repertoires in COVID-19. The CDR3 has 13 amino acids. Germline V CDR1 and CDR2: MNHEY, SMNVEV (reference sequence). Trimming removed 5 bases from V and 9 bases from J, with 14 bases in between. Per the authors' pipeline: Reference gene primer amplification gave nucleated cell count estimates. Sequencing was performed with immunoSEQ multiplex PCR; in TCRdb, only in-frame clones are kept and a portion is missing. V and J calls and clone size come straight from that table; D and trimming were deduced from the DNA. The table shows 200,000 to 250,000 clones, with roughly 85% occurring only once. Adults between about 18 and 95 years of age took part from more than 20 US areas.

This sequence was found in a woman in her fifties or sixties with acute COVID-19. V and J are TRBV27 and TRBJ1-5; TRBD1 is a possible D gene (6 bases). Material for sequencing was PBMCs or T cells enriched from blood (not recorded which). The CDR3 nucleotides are TGTGCCAGCAGTCGTACAGGGTCCCGGCCCCAGCATTTT. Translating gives CASSRTGSRPQHF.